This T cell receptor beta chain was obtained from a study of lymphopenia after photon versus proton radiotherapy. In this sample, this clone turned up once. What it binds is unknown. Study conclusions and caveats: In patients who died, overall survival fell as post-nadir TCR diversity dropped more. Proton therapy kept repertoires fairly stable, unlike photons, which gained effector/memory cells.

The V and J ends lost 3 bases and 2 bases respectively, with 12 bases between them. The CDR3 is 15 residues long. Germline assignment: CDR1 SGDLS and CDR2 YYNGEE. Profiling relied on immunoSEQ multiplex PCR, and the TCRdb table lists in-frame clones only, not all of them. The top ten hold roughly a quarter of the sample, which has some 44,000 clones, about four fifths seen once. Sequences were derived from peripheral blood, sampled from a patient treated with proton-based radiotherapy. This rearrangement joins TRBV9 to TRBJ2-1, with D maybe TRBD1 (6 bases). The receptor was isolated from a woman in her 70s with pancreatic cancer. CDR3 loop: CASSEQGSAYNEQFF. The CDR3 bases are TGTGCCAGCAGCGAACAGGGATCTGCCTACAATGAGCAGTTCTTC.